This T cell receptor beta chain emerged from a study of cytomegalovirus exposure and HLA in healthy donors. The protocol was immunoSEQ multiplex PCR, while the TCRdb copy is restricted to in-frame clones and leaves out a portion. Found here are roughly 250,000 clones, approximately 83% of them singletons; the top ten hold roughly 1.2%. Trimming left V 5 bases short and J 3 bases short, with 22 bases between. Germline V gives CDR1 SGHTS, CDR2 YDEGEE. The CDR3 is made up of 17 amino acids. This TCR derives from a woman younger than 45 in good health and CMV-seropositive. The chain employs TRBV5-8 and TRBJ2-3; a weak D match, TRBD2 (6 bases). The sequencing sample was made of PBMCs. The CDR3 DNA sequence: TGTGCCAGCAGTTACCTGGGGGGTAGCGTTTTAACAGATACGCAGTATTTT. Protein: CASSYLGGSVLTDTQYF.